The 30 T cell receptor beta chains reported below all come from one sample, sequenced in a study of cytomegalovirus exposure and HLA in healthy donors. PCR involved 60 Vbeta and 13 Jbeta primers. This table comes from immunoSEQ multiplex PCR, and its TCRdb copy is limited to in-frame clones, with some not included. The profile shows 100,000 to 150,000 clones, 74% of them singletons. Sequencing used PBMCs. All receptors derive from a man in his forties in good health and CMV-seropositive.

This chain links TRBV2 with TRBJ1-6, with 7 nucleotides matching TRBD1. Trimming at V came to 7 bases and at J to 3 bases, leaving 9 bases not matched to a gene. This CDR3 region has 16 residues. Germline CDR1 and CDR2: SNHLY and FYNNEI. The CDR3 coding sequence is TGTGCCAGCACCTACAGGGGCGCAAACTATAATTCACCCCTCCACTTT. This encodes CASTYRGANYNSPLHF.

The chain links TRBV11-3 to TRBJ2-5, with TRBD2 matching over 8 bases. The J call may be wrong; the DNA end is better matched by TRBJ2-7. Germline values: CDR1 SGHNT, CDR2 YENEEA. CDR3 length equals 14 residues. In nucleotides, the CDR3 is TGTGCCAGCCTGGGGGGGCGGGGGGACTACGAGCAGTACTTC. Its translation: CASLGGRGDYEQYF.

The V gene is TRBV19, the J gene TRBJ1-6; D is unclear. The V gene's germline CDR1 is LNHDA and CDR2 SQIVND (reference sequence). With 6 bases removed from V and 9 bases from J, the gap between germline ends came to 21 bases. This CDR3 comprises 16 residues. The CDR3 protein is CASRRSDGATTSPLHF. The CDR3 region has the DNA TGTGCCAGTAGGAGGAGCGACGGAGCGACCACTTCACCCCTCCACTTT.

This clone showed up just a few times. This chain connects TRBV7-2 to TRBJ2-3, with D possibly TRBD1 on 5 matching bases. The V end was cut by 8 bases, the J end by 2 bases, with 14 bases between. The CDR3 runs to 14 residues. The V gene's germline CDR1 is SGHTA and CDR2 FQGNSA. DNA of the CDR3: TGTGCCAGCGGGAAGGGGTTCCACACAGATACGCAGTATTTT. Its translation is CASGKGFHTDTQYF.

The V gene is TRBV6-5, the J gene TRBJ1-2, with D maybe TRBD1 (6 bases). Per the germline V gene, CDR1 is MNHEY and CDR2 is SVGAGI. The CDR3 is 13 residues long. V lost 6 bases to trimming and J lost 5 bases, with 13 bases between them. The CDR3 DNA sequence: TGTGCCAGCAGCCCTTGGGACATATATGGCTACACCTTC. Protein sequence: CASSPWDIYGYTF.

The chain links TRBV27 to TRBJ2-1, with D possibly matching TRBD1 (6 bases). CDR1 MNHEY and CDR2 SMNVEV come from the germline V gene (reference sequence). V lost 10 bases to trimming and J lost 3 bases, with 10 bases between them. This CDR3 has 12 amino acids. CDR3 in amino acids: CATQQGYNEQFF. Here the CDR3 DNA reads TGTGCCACCCAACAGGGCTACAATGAGCAGTTCTTC.

Comments on this clone: The junction departs from the called germline gene at one end, perhaps through a read error. The chain recombines TRBV11-2 with TRBJ2-2, with a weak D call TRBD1 (5 bases). Germline loops: CDR1 SGHAT, CDR2 FQNNGV. The CDR3 spans 15 residues. CDR3 protein: CASSVDRGWAGELFF. The DNA for the CDR3 is TGTGCCAGCAGCGTAGACAGAGGTTGGGCCGGGGAGCTGTTTTTT. Drawing the rest from reference TRBV11-2 and TRBJ2-2, the complete variable domain is EAGVAQSPRYKIIEKRQSVAFWCNPISGHATLYWYQQILGQGPKLLIQFQNNGVVDDSQLPKDRFSAERLKGVDSTLKIQPAKLEDSAVYLCASSVDRGWAGELFFGEGSRLTVL.

The chain employs TRBV11-2 and TRBJ2-6; no reliable D call. CDR1 and CDR2 from the germline V gene are SGHAT and FQNNGV. There are 15 residues in the CDR3. Trimming took 4 bases from V and 0 from J, leaving 7 bases between them. CDR3 sequence (DNA): TGTGCCAGCAGCTCAGTCCGCTCTGGGGCCAACGTCCTGACTTTC. Translation gives CASSSVRSGANVLTF.

The gene calls are TRBV7-9 and TRBJ2-3; 12 bases are a match to TRBD2. Per the germline V gene, CDR1 is SEHNR and CDR2 is FQNEAQ (reference sequence). The CDR3 length is 17 residues. V trimming: 5 bases; J trimming: 4 bases; junction bases outside the gene matches: 10. CDR3 loop: CASSQSSSGRAADTQYF. CDR3 DNA: TGTGCCAGCAGCCAGTCCTCTAGCGGGAGGGCCGCAGATACGCAGTATTTT.

The CDR3 DNA sequence: TGTGCCAGCAGCTTCCCAACCGAGAGGGCCGGGGAGCTGTTTTTT. This gives the protein CASSFPTERAGELFF. The chain combines TRBV7-9 with TRBJ2-2, with D possibly matching TRBD2 (5 bases). CDR3 length equals 15 residues. Germline V CDR1 and CDR2: SEHNR, FQNEAQ (reference sequence). The V end lost 3 bases, the J end lost 6 bases, and 14 bases lay between the germline ends.

The rearrangement uses TRBV5-1 and TRBJ2-3, with D hard to call. The germline gives CDR1 SGHRS, CDR2 YFSETQ. The CDR3 extends over 11 amino acids. V was clipped by 7 bases and J by 4 bases, with 7 bases between them. The CDR3 region has the DNA TGCGCCAGCGGAGAAGCAGATACGCAGTATTTT. Translated, it gives CASGEADTQYF.

The rearrangement joins TRBV7-2 to TRBJ1-1; D is unresolved. The CDR3 runs 15 residues. Germline V gene data show CDR1 as SGHTA and CDR2 as FQGNSA. V was clipped by 2 bases and J by 0 bases, with 10 bases between them. CDR3 sequence (DNA): TGTGCCAGCAGCTTAAGTCAGATCCTGAACACTGAAGCTTTCTTT. Amino acid sequence: CASSLSQILNTEAFF.

This chain links TRBV15 with TRBJ1-4; TRBD1 matches 8 bases. Germline CDR1 is LNHNV and CDR2 is YYDKDF (reference sequence). The junction had 6 bases not matched to a gene; V was cut back by 5 bases and J by 1 base. The CDR3 runs to 16 residues. CDR3 coding DNA: TGTGCCACCAGCGCGTCCGACAGGGGAACTAATGAAAAACTGTTTTTT. This translates into CATSASDRGTNEKLFF.

The chain employs TRBV29-1 and TRBJ2-7; D is perhaps TRBD1 (5 bases). The CDR3 consists of 14 residues. V lost 4 bases to trimming and J lost 2 bases, with 15 bases between them. Germline V gene sequence: CDR1 SQVTM, CDR2 ANQGSEA. The CDR3 DNA reads TGCAGCGTTGCTCGCAGGGCGGAACCCTACGAGCAGTACTTC. It specifies CSVARRAEPYEQYF.

The J gene is TRBJ1-5, the V gene TRBV30; 9 nucleotides line up with TRBD1. V was clipped by 5 bases and J by 9 bases; unmatched bases: 14. Germline V gene data show CDR1 as GTSNPN and CDR2 as SVGIG (reference sequence). CDR3 length: 15 residues. The CDR3 is CAWGQGTETGRPQHF. For the CDR3, the DNA is TGTGCCTGGGGACAGGGGACCGAGACGGGTCGGCCCCAGCATTTT.

This clone has only a few counts. CDR3 sequence reads: CASSSDRAQETQYF. CDR3 DNA: TGTGCCAGCAGTTCCGACAGGGCCCAAGAGACCCAGTACTTC. The V gene is TRBV6-1, the J gene TRBJ2-5; 7 bases align to TRBD1. The V gene end was trimmed by 5 bases and the J gene end by 1 base; junction bases not matched to a gene: 4. This CDR3 is 14 amino acids long. Germline loops: CDR1 MNHNS, CDR2 SASEGT.

J is TRBJ2-5 and V is TRBV7-8; 9 bases fit TRBD2. V dropped 3 bases and J dropped 1; count of bases not matched to a gene: 6. Germline CDR1 SGHVS, CDR2 FQNEAQ. The CDR3 extends over 16 amino acids. DNA of the CDR3: TGTGCCAGCAGCTTGCCTAGCGGGATAGGCCAAGAGACCCAGTACTTC. This encodes CASSLPSGIGQETQYF.

The chain uses TRBV30 and TRBJ1-5; maybe TRBD1 (5 bases). This CDR3 region has 14 residues. Germline V gene lookup returns CDR1 GTSNPN and CDR2 SVGIG (reference sequence). The V end lost 4 bases, the J end lost 0 bases, and 10 bases lay between the germline ends. The CDR3 sequence: CAWTGPNSNQPQHF. The CDR3 DNA is TGTGCCTGGACAGGGCCAAATAGCAATCAGCCCCAGCATTTT.

This chain joins TRBV4-3 and TRBJ2-1; unclear D gene. V lost 3 bases, J lost 9 bases, and 9 bases lay in between. The CDR3 is 12 residues long. The V gene's germline CDR1 is LGHNA and CDR2 YSLEER. The CDR3 sequence: CASSQLAGEQFF. In DNA, the CDR3 is TGCGCCAGCAGCCAGTTAGCCGGTGAGCAGTTCTTC.

V and J are TRBV18 and TRBJ1-2; 8 nucleotides agree with TRBD1. The CDR3 extends over 15 amino acids. Germline CDR1 is KGHSH and CDR2 is LQKENI. With 6 bases clipped from V and 2 bases from J, the junction kept 8 bases outside the gene matches. This CDR3 is CASSAGTGSNYGYTF. CDR3 in DNA: TGTGCCAGCTCCGCGGGGACAGGTTCCAACTATGGCTACACCTTC.

The chain combines TRBV6-4 with TRBJ2-3, with TRBD2 matching over 9 bases. This CDR3 comprises 15 residues. V lost 3 bases and J lost 3; bases outside the gene matches: 4. Germline CDR1 and CDR2: MRHNA and SNTAGT. The CDR3 protein is CASSELAGETDTQYF. The CDR3 DNA sequence: TGTGCCAGCAGTGAACTAGCGGGTGAAACAGATACGCAGTATTTT.

The V call is TRBV6-5, the J call TRBJ1-3; D unclear. CDR1 MNHEY and CDR2 SVGAGI come from the germline V gene. The CDR3 covers 15 residues. V was clipped by 5 bases and J by 1 base, with 12 bases between them. Here the CDR3 reads CASSTWPLSGNTIYF. CDR3 sequence (DNA): TGTGCCAGCAGTACCTGGCCCCTTTCTGGAAACACCATATATTTT.

The V gene is TRBV30, the J gene TRBJ2-5; D is unresolved. The CDR3 runs to 16 residues. CDR1 is GTSNPN, CDR2 SVGIG, per germline (reference sequence). The V end lost 0 bases, the J end lost 3 bases, and 17 bases lay between the germline ends. CDR3 loop: CAWSVLGATGKETQYF. CDR3 in DNA: TGTGCCTGGAGTGTCTTAGGCGCTACGGGTAAAGAGACCCAGTACTTC.

Only a few counts were recorded for this clone. This rearrangement joins TRBV19 to TRBJ2-5, with 9 bases identical to TRBD1. J gave up 3 bases and V 5 bases, and 7 bases lay outside the gene matches. The CDR3 consists of 15 residues. CDR1 is LNHDA and CDR2 is SQIVND in the germline V gene (reference sequence). CDR3 DNA: TGTGCCAGTAGTGTTCGGGACAGGGTAGAAGAGACCCAGTACTTC. Protein: CASSVRDRVEETQYF. Together with reference TRBV19 and TRBJ2-5, the CDR3 gives the full variable domain: DGGITQSPKYLFRKEGQNVTLSCEQNLNHDAMYWYRQDPGQGLRLIYYSQIVNDFQKGDIAEGYSVSREKKESFPLTVTSAQKNPTAFYLCASSVRDRVEETQYFGPGTRLLVL.

This clone was counted between two and nine times. The chain is built from TRBV2 and TRBJ1-4, with 7 bases aligning to TRBD1. Germline V gives CDR1 SNHLY, CDR2 FYNNEI. The junction had 7 bases not matched to a gene; V was cut back by 8 bases and J by 4 bases. The CDR3 extends over 14 amino acids. In nucleotides, the CDR3 is TGTGCCAGCTACCGGGACAGCAGTAATGAAAAACTGTTTTTT. This encodes CASYRDSSNEKLFF.

This clone showed up just a few times. The chain combines TRBV5-1 with TRBJ2-2, with D perhaps TRBD1 (6 bases). From germline, CDR1 is SGHRS and CDR2 YFSETQ. The CDR3 covers 13 residues. V gave up 6 bases and J gave up 1 base, with 7 bases separating them. The CDR3 is CASTTGNTGELFF. Written as DNA, the CDR3 is TGCGCCAGCACGACAGGGAACACCGGGGAGCTGTTTTTT.

The rearrangement uses TRBV5-6 and TRBJ1-5; TRBD1 matches 9 bases. V dropped 4 bases and J dropped 6; count of bases not matched to a gene: 5. The CDR3 is 14 amino acids. The V gene's germline CDR1 is SGHDT and CDR2 YYEEEE. The CDR3 loop reads CASSPGQGAQPQHF. The CDR3 nucleotides are TGTGCCAGCAGCCCGGGACAGGGCGCTCAGCCCCAGCATTTT. Using reference TRBV5-6 and TRBJ1-5 for the parts outside the CDR3, the full variable domain is DAGVTQSPTHLIKTRGQQVTLRCSPKSGHDTVSWYQQALGQGPQFIFQYYEEEERQRGNFPDRFSGHQFPNYSSELNVNALLLGDSALYLCASSPGQGAQPQHFGDGTRLSIL.

V usage is TRBV18 and J usage is TRBJ2-7, with D maybe TRBD1 (6 bases). Germline V gene sequence: CDR1 KGHSH, CDR2 LQKENI. This CDR3 has 14 residues. With 3 bases removed from V and 0 bases from J, the gap between germline ends came to 9 bases. CDR3 sequence: CASSPRTASYEQYF. The CDR3 coding sequence is TGTGCCAGCTCACCGAGGACAGCCTCCTACGAGCAGTACTTC.

The genes are TRBV6-5 and TRBJ1-4; tentatively, D is TRBD1 (5 bases). Trimming removed 7 bases from V and 1 base from J, with 10 bases in between. The CDR3 length is 14 residues. Germline V gives CDR1 MNHEY, CDR2 SVGAGI. The CDR3 nucleotides read TGTGCCAGCACCTCGGGGGGAACTAATGAAAAACTGTTTTTT. Its translation: CASTSGGTNEKLFF.

This clone was detected only a few times. This chain links TRBV13 with TRBJ2-1; 11 bases align to TRBD1. Germline CDR1 PRHDT, CDR2 FYEKMQ (reference sequence). The V and J ends lost 0 bases and 8 bases, in that order; junction bases with no gene match: 9. The CDR3 has 17 residues. The CDR3 here is CASSLGIGQGARDEQFF. CDR3 nucleotide sequence: TGTGCCAGCAGCTTAGGCATTGGACAGGGGGCGCGCGATGAGCAGTTCTTC.